This is a list of T cell receptor beta chains from one sample in a study of shared clonotypes between healthy human individuals. Sequencing was performed with immunoSEQ multiplex PCR; in TCRdb, only in-frame clones are kept and a portion is missing. The table has about 2.2 million clones, 90% to 95% seen once; the top ten hold over 1.5%. Sequencing input: naive CD8+ T cells from PBMCs. All receptors come from a young man in good health. Some clones in this sample may be carry-over from other donors' samples. Each CDR3 is given with its conserved first and last residue. Fields, in order: J gene, V gene, CDR3 protein.

TRBJ2-2 | TRBV6-5 | CASRGLAGVTGELFF
TRBJ2-1 | TRBV11-2 | CASSWAGDEQFF
TRBJ2-1 | TRBV27 | CASSSTGTYNEQFF
TRBJ2-7 | TRBV27 | CASSEHGQALPYEQYF
TRBJ1-5 | TRBV27 | CASSLRQGHQPQHF
TRBJ2-1 | TRBV7-9 | CASSPGTSGSDEQFF
TRBJ2-3 | TRBV5-4 | CASRQEIEDTQYF
TRBJ2-7 | TRBV9 | CASSVAGGTFSYEQYF
TRBJ2-1 | TRBV19 | CASTTTGWNEQFF
TRBJ2-1 | TRBV27 | CASSFRDNRPNEQFF
TRBJ2-1 | TRBV27 | CASSLSLGTGGNEQFF
TRBJ1-5 | TRBV4-1 | CASSQGTGIANQPQHF
TRBJ2-1 | TRBV30 | CAWTTTSRGGFYNEQFF
TRBJ2-7 | TRBV4-1 | CASSQTGGKLYEQYF
TRBJ2-5 | TRBV6-5 | CASREGGEETQYF
TRBJ2-1 | TRBV28 | CASSPVLAGERNEQFF
TRBJ1-1 | TRBV4-1 | CASSNRVATEAFF
TRBJ2-5 | TRBV7-2 | CASSFTGLETQYF
TRBJ1-1 | TRBV4-2 | CASSQGQYTEAFF
TRBJ2-2 | TRBV5-4 | CASSLAADGELFF